This TCR beta chain was retrieved from a study of CD8 T cells in Susac syndrome (dated by TCRdb to between 2017 and 2020). The study in broad terms: The study used repertoire sequencing to test whether antigen drove CD8+ T cell activation and differentiation in Susac syndrome. Clonality of the CD8+ T cell repertoire was compared between over 10 healthy donors, about 14 Susac syndrome patients and some 15 multiple sclerosis patients. Summary of the overall study and its limitations: The study acknowledged that relatively few individuals were included in the TCR sequencing and HLA analysis.

RNA was extracted using the RNeasy kit, and roughly 0.45 to 1 microgram was reverse transcribed with random hexamers. The immunoSEQ multiplex PCR assay, which covers 54 Vbeta and 13 Jbeta segments, was used to amplify TCR beta CDR3 regions. Bias from PCR amplification was corrected by using a synthetic template baseline for primer optimization and for computational correction. Under the source paper's analysis protocol: Only productive sequences were kept, with reads annotated to V, D and J genes according to IMGT and analyzed in immunoSEQ Analyzer. To calculate clonality, Shannon entropy was normalized by log2 of the number of productive unique sequences and then subtracted from one. For each patient and control, public and private clones were evaluated within the 100 most prevalent clones. Clones were defined as Susac-specific when absent from the healthy and MS cohorts, from fewer than 1,200 published viral clones and from other ImmuneACCESS disease sequences. Starting from the raw public reads, TCRdb applied fastp trimming at Q25, assembled clones with MiXCR and retained in-frame beta chains. Each record represents a unique CDR3 protein, reported with the most common genes and DNA among its rows. TCRdb, rather than the study authors, made the V and J calls. The sample table shows about 120,000 distinct CDR3 sequences, and 80% to 95% are seen once. The ten largest make up roughly 0.11% of the sample.

This clonotype was counted a single time. Its antigen is not yet known. Per-base qualities were not stored, and no clone one base away is much larger. One read alone makes for weak evidence. Peripheral blood CD8+ and CD4+ T cells from healthy donors, Susac syndrome patients and multiple sclerosis patients were profiled using high-throughput TCR beta sequencing. The healthy donors served as controls matched for age and sex. Bulk CD8+ and CD4+ T cells were purified by magnetic negative isolation, while CD8+ TEMRA cells were enriched using FACS. Blood was drawn into EDTA tubes, processed within 24 hours, and PBMCs were isolated by density gradient centrifugation. PBMCs destined for TCR sequencing were cryopreserved in liquid nitrogen and later thawed in a 37 °C water bath. The sorted or isolated CD4+, CD8+ and CD8+ TEMRA cells reached a purity of at least 90%. The CDR3 measures 14 amino acids from cysteine to phenylalanine. The sequence is cut down to CDR3 DNA, 42 bases in frame from base 1. V has 6 bases trimmed and J has 6 bases trimmed; junction bases matching no gene number 7.

Material: CD8+ T cells from PBMCs. The sequence links TRBV12-3 or TRBV12-4 to TRBJ1-5; the junction holds 8 bases that match TRBD1. The source is a human donor in good health. This receptor has the CDR3 CASRQTGARQPQHF. The DNA sequence is as follows: TGTGCCAGCAGGCAGACAGGGGCGCGTCAGCCCCAGCATTTT.